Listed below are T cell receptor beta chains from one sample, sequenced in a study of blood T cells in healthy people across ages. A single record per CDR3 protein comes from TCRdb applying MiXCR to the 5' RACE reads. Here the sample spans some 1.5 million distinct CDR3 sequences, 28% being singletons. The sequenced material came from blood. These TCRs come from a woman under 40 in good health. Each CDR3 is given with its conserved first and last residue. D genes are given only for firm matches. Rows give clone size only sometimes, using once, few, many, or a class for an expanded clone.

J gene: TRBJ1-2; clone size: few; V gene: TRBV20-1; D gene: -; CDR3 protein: CSARGGVDGYTF; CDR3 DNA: TGCAGTGCTAGGGGGGGGGTCGATGGCTACACCTTC
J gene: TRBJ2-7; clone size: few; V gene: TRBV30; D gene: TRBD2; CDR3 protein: CAWSFGLALSYEQYF; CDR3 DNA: TGTGCCTGGAGTTTCGGACTAGCGCTCTCCTACGAGCAGTACTTC
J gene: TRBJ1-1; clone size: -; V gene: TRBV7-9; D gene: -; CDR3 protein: CASNGAGMNTEAFF; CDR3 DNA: TGTGCCAGCAACGGCGCGGGAATGAACACTGAAGCTTTCTTT
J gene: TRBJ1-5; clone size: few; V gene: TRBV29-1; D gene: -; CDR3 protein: CSVGTRNSNQPQHF; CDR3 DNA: TGCAGCGTCGGGACAAGAAATAGCAATCAGCCCCAGCATTTT
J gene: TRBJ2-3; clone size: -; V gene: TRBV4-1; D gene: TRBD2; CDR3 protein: CASSQIPLTAGGQDTQYF; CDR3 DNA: TGCGCCAGCAGCCAGATCCCCCTCACGGCGGGGGGGCAAGATACGCAGTATTTT
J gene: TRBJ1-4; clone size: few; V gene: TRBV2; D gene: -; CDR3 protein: CASNRQTDREKLFF; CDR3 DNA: TGTGCCAGCAACCGACAGACGGATCGAGAAAAACTGTTTTTT
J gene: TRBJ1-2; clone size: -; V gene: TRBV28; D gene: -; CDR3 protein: CASSFVNRAVYGYTF; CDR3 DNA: TGTGCCAGCAGTTTTGTCAACAGGGCGGTCTATGGCTACACCTTC
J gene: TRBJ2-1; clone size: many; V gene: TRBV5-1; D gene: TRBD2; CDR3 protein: CASSSREGGEQFF; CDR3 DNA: TGCGCCAGCAGCTCGCGGGAGGGGGGTGAGCAGTTCTTC
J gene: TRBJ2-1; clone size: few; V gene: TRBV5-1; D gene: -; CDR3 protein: CASSSGTEYNEQFF; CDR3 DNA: TGCGCCAGCAGCTCCGGGACCGAATACAATGAGCAGTTCTTC
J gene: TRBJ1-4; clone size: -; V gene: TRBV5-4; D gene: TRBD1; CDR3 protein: CASSSSGGAWDEKLFF; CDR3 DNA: TGTGCCAGCAGCTCATCAGGGGGGGCATGGGACGAAAAACTGTTTTTT
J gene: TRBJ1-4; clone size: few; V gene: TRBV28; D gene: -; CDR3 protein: CASSLGGTPSNEKLFF; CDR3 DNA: TGTGCCAGCAGTCTGGGGGGGACACCCTCTAATGAAAAACTGTTTTTT
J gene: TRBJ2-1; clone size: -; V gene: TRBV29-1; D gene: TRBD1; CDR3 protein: CSVRTGMPNEQFF; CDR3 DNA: TGCAGCGTTCGGACAGGTATGCCAAATGAGCAGTTCTTC
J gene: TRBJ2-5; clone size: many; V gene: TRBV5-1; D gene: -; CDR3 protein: CASSLAGRSYQETQYF; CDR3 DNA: TGCGCCAGCAGCTTGGCCGGCAGGTCTTACCAAGAGACCCAGTACTTC
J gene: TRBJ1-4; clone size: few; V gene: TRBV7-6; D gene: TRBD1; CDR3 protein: CASSSKGQSNEKLFF; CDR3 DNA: TGTGCCAGCAGCTCGAAGGGACAGTCCAATGAAAAACTGTTTTTT
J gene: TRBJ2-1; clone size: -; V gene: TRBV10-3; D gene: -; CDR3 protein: CAIRDAGLNEQFF; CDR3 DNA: TGTGCCATCAGGGATGCAGGCCTCAATGAGCAGTTCTTC
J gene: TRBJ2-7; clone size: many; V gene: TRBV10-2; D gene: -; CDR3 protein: CASSDPTRYEQYF; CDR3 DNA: TGCGCCAGCAGTGATCCAACACGTTACGAGCAGTACTTC
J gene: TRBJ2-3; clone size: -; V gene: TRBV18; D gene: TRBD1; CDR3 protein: CASSSRTGAQYF; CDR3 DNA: TGTGCCAGCTCATCACGGACAGGAGCGCAGTATTTT